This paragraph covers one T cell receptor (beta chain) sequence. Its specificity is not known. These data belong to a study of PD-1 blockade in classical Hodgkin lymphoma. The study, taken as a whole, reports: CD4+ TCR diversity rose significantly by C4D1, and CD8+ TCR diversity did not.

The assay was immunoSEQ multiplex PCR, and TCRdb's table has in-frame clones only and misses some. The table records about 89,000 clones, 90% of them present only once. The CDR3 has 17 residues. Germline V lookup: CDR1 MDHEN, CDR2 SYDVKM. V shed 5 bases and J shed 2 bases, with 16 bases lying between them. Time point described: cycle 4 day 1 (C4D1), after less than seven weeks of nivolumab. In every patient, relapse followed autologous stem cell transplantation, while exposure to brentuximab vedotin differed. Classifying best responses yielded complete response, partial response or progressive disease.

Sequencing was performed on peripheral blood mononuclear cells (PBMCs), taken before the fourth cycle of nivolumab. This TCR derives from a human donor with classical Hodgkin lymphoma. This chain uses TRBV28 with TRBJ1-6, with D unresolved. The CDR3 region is CASSTIRLPAYNSPLHF. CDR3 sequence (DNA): TGTGCCAGCAGTACTATTCGGCTTCCTGCCTATAATTCACCCCTCCACTTT.